The 11 T cell receptor beta chains below come from one sample, sequenced in a study of tumor and adjacent non-tumor tissue in lung cancer. RNA was extracted from bulk tissue without any cell sorting. More than 3 cm separated this lung sample from the edge of the tumor. TCRbeta libraries were built with three rounds of nested PCR, modified from ARM-PCR. MiXCR, applied by TCRdb to the multiplex PCR reads, yields one record per CDR3 protein. This sample carries 90,000 to 100,000 distinct CDR3 sequences, around three quarters of them seen once, and the ten largest clones take roughly 29%. Material: distant non-tumor lung tissue. The receptors were sampled from a man aged 55 to 69 with small cell lung cancer.

Concerning this clonotype: An end of the junction does not agree with germline; a read error may underlie this. The rearrangement links TRBV6-1 to TRBJ2-2, with a tentative D call TRBD2 (5 bases). This CDR3 contains 15 residues. Germline V gene data show CDR1 as MNHNS and CDR2 as SASEGT. The CDR3 DNA sequence: TGTGCCAGCAGCGTGGAGGTTTATAGCACCGGGGAGCTGTTTTTC. Translation: CASSVEVYSTGELFF.

Regarding this clonotype: The limits of the CDR3 on the DNA are not certain, so only TCRdb's listed CDR3 is given. This chain connects TRBV12-3 or TRBV12-4 to TRBJ2-1. From its first to its last residue, the CDR3 has 14 amino acids. CDR3 amino acids: CASSTSTPYNEHFF.

A word on this clonotype: Since the CDR3 does not end with the conserved phenylalanine or tryptophan, this likely comes from a read error. This chain's CDR3 is CVSIFSESRNEQFL. In nucleotides, the CDR3 is TGTGTCAGCATCTTTAGCGAGAGTAGGAATGAGCAGTTCTTA. The chain has TRBV6-1 and TRBJ2-1; TRBD2 is a possible D gene (5 bases). Germline values: CDR1 MNHNS, CDR2 SASEGT. The CDR3 length is 14 residues.

In this sample, this clonotype turned up a few times. At one end the junction does not follow the germline gene, possibly because of a read error. The chain employs TRBV12-3 or TRBV12-4 and TRBJ2-5; 10 bases are shared with TRBD1. This CDR3 contains 14 residues. The CDR3 region has the DNA TGTACCAGCAGTTTAATGGACAGGGGGGAGACCCAGTACTTC. This gives the protein CTSSLMDRGETQYF.

The chain links TRBV11-2 to TRBJ2-3; perhaps TRBD2 as D (6 bases). This CDR3 region has 15 residues. V was shortened by 9 bases and J by 2 bases, with 18 bases between the two germline ends. Germline CDR1 reads SGHAT; CDR2 reads FQNNGV. CDR3 sequence (DNA): TGTGCCAGAAGCCCCTTACGGACTAACACAGATACGCAGTATTTT. Amino acid sequence: CARSPLRTNTDTQYF.

As concerns this clonotype: A clone one base away is much larger, so this may be a read error. The V gene is TRBV19, the J gene TRBJ1-6; TRBD1 might be the D (5 bases). CDR3 length: 15 amino acids. Germline values: CDR1 LNHDA, CDR2 SQIVND (reference sequence). The CDR3 DNA reads TGTGCCAGTAGTACAGGCATAGGGGTATGGTCACCCCTCCAGTTT. As protein: CASSTGIGVWSPLQF.

On this clonotype itself: This CDR3 fails to terminate in the conserved phenylalanine or tryptophan, so it likely reflects a read error. The chain joins TRBV4-2 to TRBJ2-1, with unresolved D. Germline CDR1 reads LGHNA; CDR2 reads YNFKEQ. This CDR3 spans 18 amino acids. CDR3 sequence (DNA): TGTGCCAGCAGCCAAGATGAGCAGTGGAACTCCGCTTACAATAAGCAGTTCTTA. Its protein is CASSQDEQWNSAYNKQFL.

A single count supports this clonotype. This chain joins TRBV4-1 and TRBJ2-3; no definite D call. There are 19 residues in the CDR3. The germline V and J ends were trimmed by 0 bases and 3 bases, with 22 bases remaining between them. Per the germline V gene, CDR1 is MGHRA and CDR2 is YSYEKL. The chain's CDR3 is CASSQDRPPRPHPTDTQYF. CDR3 bases: TGCGCCAGCAGCCAAGATCGTCCTCCCAGGCCTCACCCAACAGATACGCAGTATTTT.

The table lists this clonotype with many counts. The rearrangement uses TRBV6-4 and TRBJ2-1, with TRBD2 identical over 10 bases. After removal of 5 bases from V and 4 bases from J, the junction contained 5 bases not matched to a gene. This CDR3 has 15 residues. CDR1 is MRHNA, CDR2 SNTAGT, per germline. The CDR3 DNA follows: TGTGCCAGCAGTAAGACTAGCGGGCCGTACAATGAGCAGTTCTTC. It codes for CASSKTSGPYNEQFF.

As for this clonotype: At one of its ends the junction is not consistent with the germline gene, which may arise from a read error. The gene calls are TRBV29-1 and TRBJ2-3; maybe TRBD2 (6 bases). Germline V gives CDR1 SQVTM, CDR2 ANQGSEA. The CDR3 is 15 amino acids. CDR3 coding DNA: TGTAGCGTTGAGGCGGGGCGGCCACAAACAGATACGCAATATTTT. As protein: CSVEAGRPQTDTQYF.

Regarding this clonotype: One end of the junction is discordant with germline, which a read error may explain. The V call is TRBV4-2, the J call TRBJ2-2; D is perhaps TRBD2 (5 bases). Germline V gene sequence: CDR1 LGHNA, CDR2 YNFKEQ. CDR3 length: 16 amino acids. The CDR3 DNA is TGTGCCAGCAGTCAAGATCAGAGGGTCAACACCGGGGAGCTGCTTTTT. This gives the protein CASSQDQRVNTGELLF.